This TCR beta chain was captured in a study of identifying expanded T cells in peripheral blood. Study-wide results and caveats: About 1.3 clones differed between technical replicates, versus around 16 and 19 over time. Clone count variance between approximately 2-week samples rose with total template count.

The table came from immunoSEQ multiplex PCR; TCRdb's copy has only in-frame clones and leaves some out. The table lists about 90,000 clones, approximately 83% of them singletons. As concerns this clone: Its matching antigen is unknown.

V lost 6 bases to trimming and J lost 6 bases, with 11 bases between them. The germline gives CDR1 LNHDA, CDR2 SQIVND (reference sequence). The CDR3 is 12 residues long. The chain carries TRBV19 and TRBJ1-2; D is perhaps TRBD1 (6 bases). Sequenced sample: blood. This receptor was identified in a person aged 18 to 70 in good health. The CDR3 here is CASSARGNGYTF. The CDR3 DNA reads as TGTGCCAGTAGCGCCAGGGGAAATGGCTACACCTTC. The variable domain in full, with the rest retrieved from reference TRBV19 and TRBJ1-2, is DGGITQSPKYLFRKEGQNVTLSCEQNLNHDAMYWYRQDPGQGLRLIYYSQIVNDFQKGDIAEGYSVSREKKESFPLTVTSAQKNPTAFYLCASSARGNGYTFGSGTRLTVV.